This entry features one T cell receptor (beta chain) sequence. Its antigen is not identified. The record originates from a study of human T cells and chemical hapten exposure. Across the study: Patch testing was performed with 0.01% DPC on the upper back, with reading at 6 days. General study results and limits: There were significantly more large CDR3 similarity clusters among expanded TCRs than among controls.

This CDR3 is 14 amino acids long. The germline V gene encodes CDR1 SQVTM and CDR2 ANQGSEA. The trim removed 1 base at V and 4 bases at J, leaving 5 bases unmatched. Time point noted: patch test 3, about 24 weeks after DPC sensitization. Treatment noted: therapeutic diphenylcyclopropenone sensitization with weekly scalp DPC. Blood draws preceded each patch test application. Researchers extracted total RNA from unfractionated whole blood. MiXCR, run by TCRdb on the RACE reads, gives a single entry per CDR3 protein. The sample yields 75,000 to 90,000 distinct CDR3 sequences, more than 10% seen once. The origin of this receptor is a woman in her forties or fifties with alopecia areata. Some clones in this sample may be carry-over from other donors' samples. The sample here was whole blood, taken in connection with sensitization to the hapten diphenylcyclopropenone (DPC). The chain links TRBV29-1 to TRBJ2-3, with 7 bases aligning to TRBD2. The CDR3 coding sequence is TGCAGCGTTGAAGGCGGGAGCGGGGCAGATACGCAGTATTTT. It translates to CSVEGGSGADTQYF.